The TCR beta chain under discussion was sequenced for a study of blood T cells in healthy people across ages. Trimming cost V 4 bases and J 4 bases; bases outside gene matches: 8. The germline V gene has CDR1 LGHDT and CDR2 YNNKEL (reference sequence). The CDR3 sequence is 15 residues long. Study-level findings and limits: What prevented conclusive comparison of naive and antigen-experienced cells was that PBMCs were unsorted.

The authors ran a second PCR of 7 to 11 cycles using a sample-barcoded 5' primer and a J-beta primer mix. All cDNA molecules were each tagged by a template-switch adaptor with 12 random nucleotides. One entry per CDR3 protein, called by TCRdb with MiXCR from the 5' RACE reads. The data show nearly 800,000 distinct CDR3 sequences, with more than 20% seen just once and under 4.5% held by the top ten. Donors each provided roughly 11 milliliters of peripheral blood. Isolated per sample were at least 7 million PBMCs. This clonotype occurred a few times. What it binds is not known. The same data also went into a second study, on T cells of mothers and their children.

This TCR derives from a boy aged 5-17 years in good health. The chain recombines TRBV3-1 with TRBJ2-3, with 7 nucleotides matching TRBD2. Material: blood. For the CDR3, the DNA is TGTGCCAGCAGCCCTTGGGAGGGAGGCTCAGATACGCAGTATTTT. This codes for CASSPWEGGSDTQYF.